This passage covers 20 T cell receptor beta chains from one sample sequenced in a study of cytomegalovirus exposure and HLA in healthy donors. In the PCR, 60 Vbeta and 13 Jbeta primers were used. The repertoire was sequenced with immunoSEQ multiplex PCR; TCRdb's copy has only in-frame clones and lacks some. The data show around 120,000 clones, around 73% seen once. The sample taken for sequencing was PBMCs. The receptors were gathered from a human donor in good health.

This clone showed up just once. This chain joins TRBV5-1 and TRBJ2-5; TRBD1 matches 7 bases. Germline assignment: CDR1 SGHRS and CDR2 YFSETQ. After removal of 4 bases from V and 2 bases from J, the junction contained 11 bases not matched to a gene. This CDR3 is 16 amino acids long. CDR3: CASSPGRGSLQETQYF. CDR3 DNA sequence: TGCGCCAGCAGCCCCGGCAGGGGGTCCCTTCAAGAGACCCAGTACTTC.

The CDR3 DNA is TGCGCCAGCAGCCAAGATCTAGGCTACGGCAATCAGCCCCAGCATTTT. This encodes CASSQDLGYGNQPQHF. This chain uses TRBV4-3 with TRBJ1-5; D is ambiguous. CDR3 length: 16 residues. CDR1 and CDR2 from the germline V gene are LGHNA and YSLEER. V was pared by 0 bases and J by 2 bases, with 11 bases between.

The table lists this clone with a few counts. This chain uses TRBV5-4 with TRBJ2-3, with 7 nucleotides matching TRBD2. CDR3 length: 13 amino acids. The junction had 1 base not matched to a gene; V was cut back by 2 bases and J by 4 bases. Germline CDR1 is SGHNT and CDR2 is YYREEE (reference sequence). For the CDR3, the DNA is TGTGCCAGCAGCTTAGCGGGATCAGATACGCAGTATTTT. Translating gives CASSLAGSDTQYF.

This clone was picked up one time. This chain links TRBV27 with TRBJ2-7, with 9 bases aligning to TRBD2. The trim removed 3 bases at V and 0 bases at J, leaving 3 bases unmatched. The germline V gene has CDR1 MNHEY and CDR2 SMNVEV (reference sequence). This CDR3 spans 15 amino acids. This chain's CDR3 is CASSLGRGGSYEQYF. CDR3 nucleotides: TGTGCCAGCAGTTTGGGGCGGGGGGGCTCCTACGAGCAGTACTTC.

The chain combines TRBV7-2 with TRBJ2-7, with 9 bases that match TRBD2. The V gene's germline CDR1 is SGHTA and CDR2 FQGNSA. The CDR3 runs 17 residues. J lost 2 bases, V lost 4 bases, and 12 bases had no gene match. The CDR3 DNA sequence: TGTGCCAGCAGCTACCCTGAGCGGGGGGCCTCCCCCTACGAGCAGTACTTC. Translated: CASSYPERGASPYEQYF.

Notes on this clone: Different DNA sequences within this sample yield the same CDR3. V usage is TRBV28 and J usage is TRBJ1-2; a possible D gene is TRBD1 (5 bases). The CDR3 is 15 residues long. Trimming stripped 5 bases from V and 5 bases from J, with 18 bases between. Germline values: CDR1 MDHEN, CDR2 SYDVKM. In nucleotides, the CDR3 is TGTGCCAGCAGTCCGCCGCGGGGCAGCAAATATGGCTACACCTTC. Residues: CASSPPRGSKYGYTF.

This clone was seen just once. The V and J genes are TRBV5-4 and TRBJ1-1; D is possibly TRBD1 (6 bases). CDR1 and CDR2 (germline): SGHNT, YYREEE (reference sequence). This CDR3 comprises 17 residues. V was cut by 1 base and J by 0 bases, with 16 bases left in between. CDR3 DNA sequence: TGTGCCAGCAGCTTGTGGGTCGGGGGGCTGATGAACACTGAAGCTTTCTTT. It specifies CASSLWVGGLMNTEAFF.

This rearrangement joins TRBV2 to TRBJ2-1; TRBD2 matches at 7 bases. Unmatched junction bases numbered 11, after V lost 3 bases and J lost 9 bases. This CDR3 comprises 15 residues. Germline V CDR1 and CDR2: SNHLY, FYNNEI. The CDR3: CASSDSSGLVGEQFF. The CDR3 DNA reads TGTGCCAGCAGTGATTCTTCAGGACTAGTCGGTGAGCAGTTCTTC.

The CDR3 is CASSLGQREKDTGELFF. CDR3 nucleotide sequence: TGTGCCAGCAGCTTAGGTCAGCGGGAGAAGGACACCGGGGAGCTGTTTTTT. The chain recombines TRBV11-3 with TRBJ2-2; 8 bases fit TRBD2. Unmatched junction bases numbered 7, after V lost 1 base and J lost 3 bases. Per germline, CDR1 SGHNT and CDR2 YENEEA. This CDR3 spans 17 amino acids.

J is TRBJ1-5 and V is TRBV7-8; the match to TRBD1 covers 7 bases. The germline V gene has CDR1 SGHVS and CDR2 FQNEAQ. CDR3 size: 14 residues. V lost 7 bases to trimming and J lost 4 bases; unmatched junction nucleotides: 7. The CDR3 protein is CASTKGDSNQPQHF. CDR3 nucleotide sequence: TGTGCCAGCACCAAAGGGGACAGTAATCAGCCCCAGCATTTT.

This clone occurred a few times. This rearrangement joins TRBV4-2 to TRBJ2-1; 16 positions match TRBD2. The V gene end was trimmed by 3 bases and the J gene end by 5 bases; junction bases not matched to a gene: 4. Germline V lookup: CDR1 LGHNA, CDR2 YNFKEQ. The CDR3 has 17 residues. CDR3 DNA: TGTGCCAGCAGCCAGGCGGGACTAGCGGGGGGGGACAATGAGCAGTTCTTC. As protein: CASSQAGLAGGDNEQFF.

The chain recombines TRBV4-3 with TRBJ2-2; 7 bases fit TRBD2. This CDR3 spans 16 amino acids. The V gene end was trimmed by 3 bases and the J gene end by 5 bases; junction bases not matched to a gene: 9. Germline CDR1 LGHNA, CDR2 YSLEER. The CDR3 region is CASSHTRVGGTGELFF. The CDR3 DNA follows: TGCGCCAGCAGCCATACCCGGGTGGGGGGGACCGGGGAGCTGTTTTTT.

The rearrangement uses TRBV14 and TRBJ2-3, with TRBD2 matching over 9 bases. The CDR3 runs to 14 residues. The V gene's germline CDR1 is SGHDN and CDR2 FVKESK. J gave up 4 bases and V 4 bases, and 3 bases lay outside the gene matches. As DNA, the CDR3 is TGTGCCAGCAGCCGGGGACTAGCTCCAGATACGCAGTATTTT. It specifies CASSRGLAPDTQYF.

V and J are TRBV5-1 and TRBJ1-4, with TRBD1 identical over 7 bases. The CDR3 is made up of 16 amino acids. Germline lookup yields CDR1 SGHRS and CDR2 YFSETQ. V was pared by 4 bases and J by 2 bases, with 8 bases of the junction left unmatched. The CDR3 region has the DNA TGCGCCAGCAGCGAAGGATACAGGGGTACTAATGAAAAACTGTTTTTT. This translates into CASSEGYRGTNEKLFF.

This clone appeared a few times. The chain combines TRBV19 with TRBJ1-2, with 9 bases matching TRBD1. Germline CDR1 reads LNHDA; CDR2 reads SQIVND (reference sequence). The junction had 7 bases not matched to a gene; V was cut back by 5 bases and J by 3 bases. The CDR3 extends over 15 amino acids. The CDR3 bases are TGTGCCAGTAGTGATACAGGGGGCGTCTACTATGGCTACACCTTC. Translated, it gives CASSDTGGVYYGYTF.

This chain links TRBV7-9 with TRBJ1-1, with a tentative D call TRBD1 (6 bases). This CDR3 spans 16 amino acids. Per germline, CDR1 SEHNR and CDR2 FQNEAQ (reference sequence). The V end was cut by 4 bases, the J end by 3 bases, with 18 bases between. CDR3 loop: CASSSSGARSHTEAFF. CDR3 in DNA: TGTGCCAGCAGCTCCTCAGGGGCGCGGTCCCACACTGAAGCTTTCTTT.

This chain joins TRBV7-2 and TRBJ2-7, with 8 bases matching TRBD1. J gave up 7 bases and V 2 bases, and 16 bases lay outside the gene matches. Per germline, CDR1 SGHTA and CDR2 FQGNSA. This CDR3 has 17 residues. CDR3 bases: TGTGCCAGCAGCTTACGGCCTTCGACAGGGGCGGGGCCGGAGCAGTACTTC. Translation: CASSLRPSTGAGPEQYF.

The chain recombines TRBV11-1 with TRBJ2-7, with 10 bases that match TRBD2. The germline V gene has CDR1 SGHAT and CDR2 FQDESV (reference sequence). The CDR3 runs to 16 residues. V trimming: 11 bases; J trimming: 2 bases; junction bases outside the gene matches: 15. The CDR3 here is CAPFPLLAGHPYEQYF. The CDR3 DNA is TGTGCCCCATTCCCTCTACTAGCGGGACATCCCTACGAGCAGTACTTC.

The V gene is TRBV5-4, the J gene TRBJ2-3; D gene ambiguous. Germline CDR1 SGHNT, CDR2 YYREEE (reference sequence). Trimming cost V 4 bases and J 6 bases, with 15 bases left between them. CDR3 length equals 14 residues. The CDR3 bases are TGTGCCAGCAGCCTCCAGTCCGTTCCGGATACGCAGTATTTT. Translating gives CASSLQSVPDTQYF.

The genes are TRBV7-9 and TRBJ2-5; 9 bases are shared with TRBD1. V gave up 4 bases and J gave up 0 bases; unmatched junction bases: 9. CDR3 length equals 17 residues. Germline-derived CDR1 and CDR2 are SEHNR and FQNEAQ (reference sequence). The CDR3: CASSWMGTGNYQETQYF. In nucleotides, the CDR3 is TGTGCCAGCAGCTGGATGGGGACAGGGAATTACCAAGAGACCCAGTACTTC.